The 2 T cell receptor beta chains presented below share a single source sample, sequenced in a study of blood T cell repertoires in COVID-19. Measured with immunoSEQ multiplex PCR; TCRdb has only the in-frame clones, and not every one. The table has roughly 180,000 clones, approximately 85% seen once. Sequences were obtained from peripheral blood. The receptors derive from a man between 60 and 70 years old who had recovered from COVID-19.

Note on this clone: A junction end diverges from the germline sequence, so it may reflect a read error. V is TRBV7-6 and J is TRBJ1-3; D is ambiguous. CDR3 length: 16 residues. Germline V CDR1 and CDR2: SGHVS, FNYEAQ. CDR3 residues: CASSPLRGHSGNAIYF. The CDR3 nucleotides are TGTGCCAGCAGCCCTCTGCGAGGCCACTCTGGAAACGCCATATATTTT.

This clone was counted between two and nine times. V is TRBV7-9 and J is TRBJ2-7; 10 bases are shared with TRBD2. Germline CDR1 SEHNR, CDR2 FQNEAQ (reference sequence). This CDR3 is 14 amino acids long. V lost 5 bases and J lost 3; bases outside the gene matches: 4. CDR3 coding DNA: TGTGCCAGCAGCCGGACTAGCGGCCTCTACGAGCAGTACTTC. Protein product: CASSRTSGLYEQYF.